This T cell receptor (beta chain) is drawn from a study of cytomegalovirus exposure and HLA in healthy donors. V lost 5 bases and J 6 bases, leaving 14 bases between the germline ends. The CDR3 extends over 14 amino acids. The germline gives CDR1 MDHEN, CDR2 SYDVKM. Produced via immunoSEQ multiplex PCR; TCRdb's table is partial and in-frame only. This table has about 180,000 clones, 86% appearing once. The clonotype originates from a man aged 18 to 29 in good health and CMV-seropositive. The V call is TRBV28, the J call TRBJ1-5; D uncertain. Input material: PBMCs. The CDR3 loop reads CASSAQSALQPQHF. The CDR3 DNA reads TGTGCCAGCAGTGCCCAATCCGCACTTCAGCCCCAGCATTTT.